Here is one T cell receptor beta chain with its context. This specimen belongs to a study of cytomegalovirus exposure and HLA in healthy donors. The study ran its PCR with 60 Vbeta and 13 Jbeta primers. Generated by immunoSEQ multiplex PCR, the TCRdb table keeps only in-frame clones and is missing some. The table includes 150,000 to 180,000 clones, about 84% detected once. This CDR3 contains 16 residues. V was clipped by 1 base and J by 2 bases, with 13 bases between them. In germline, CDR1 is SGHRS, CDR2 YFSETQ. The sample comprised PBMCs. This TCR was recovered from a woman aged 40 to 50 in good health and CMV-seropositive. This chain joins TRBV5-1 and TRBJ1-5; D unclear. The chain's CDR3 is CASSLWPQDGNQPQHF. The CDR3 DNA follows: TGCGCCAGCAGCTTGTGGCCTCAAGATGGCAATCAGCCCCAGCATTTT.